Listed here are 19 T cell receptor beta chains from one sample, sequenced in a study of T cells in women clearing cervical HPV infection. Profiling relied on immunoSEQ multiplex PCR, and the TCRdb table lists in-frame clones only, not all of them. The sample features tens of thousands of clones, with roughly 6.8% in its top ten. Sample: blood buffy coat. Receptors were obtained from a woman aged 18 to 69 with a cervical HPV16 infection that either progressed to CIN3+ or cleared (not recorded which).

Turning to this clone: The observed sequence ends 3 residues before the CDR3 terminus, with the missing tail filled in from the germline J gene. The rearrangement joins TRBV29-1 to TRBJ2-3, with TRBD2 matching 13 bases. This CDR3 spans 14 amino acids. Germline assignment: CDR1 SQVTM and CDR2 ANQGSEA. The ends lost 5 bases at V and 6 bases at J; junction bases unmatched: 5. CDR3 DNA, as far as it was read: TGCAGCGTTCGGACTAGCGGGAGTCAGGATACG. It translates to CSVRTSGSQDT. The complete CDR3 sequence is CSVRTSGSQDTQYF.

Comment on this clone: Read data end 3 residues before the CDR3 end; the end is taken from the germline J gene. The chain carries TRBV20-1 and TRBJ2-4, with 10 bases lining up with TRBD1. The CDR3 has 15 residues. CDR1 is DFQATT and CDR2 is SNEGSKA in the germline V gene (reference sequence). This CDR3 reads CSASIPPDRGDGQYF. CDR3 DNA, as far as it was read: TGCAGTGCTAGTATCCCTCCGGACAGGGGGGATGGT.

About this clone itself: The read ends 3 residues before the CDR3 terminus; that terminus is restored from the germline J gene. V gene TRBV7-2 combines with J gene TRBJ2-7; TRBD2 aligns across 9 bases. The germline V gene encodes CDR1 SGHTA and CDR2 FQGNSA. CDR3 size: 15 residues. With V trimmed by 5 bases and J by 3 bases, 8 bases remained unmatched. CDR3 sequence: CASSLGTSHFYEQYF. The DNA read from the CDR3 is TGTGCCAGCAGCCTCGGGACTAGCCATTTCTACGAG.

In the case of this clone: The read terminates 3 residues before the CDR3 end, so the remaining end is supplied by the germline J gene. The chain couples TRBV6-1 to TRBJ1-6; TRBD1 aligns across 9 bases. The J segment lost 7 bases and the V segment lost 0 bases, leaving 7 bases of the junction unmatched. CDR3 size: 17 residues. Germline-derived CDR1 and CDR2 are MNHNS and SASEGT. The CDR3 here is CASSEASPGTGNSPLHF. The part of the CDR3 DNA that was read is TGTGCCAGCAGTGAAGCAAGTCCCGGGACAGGGAATTCACCC.

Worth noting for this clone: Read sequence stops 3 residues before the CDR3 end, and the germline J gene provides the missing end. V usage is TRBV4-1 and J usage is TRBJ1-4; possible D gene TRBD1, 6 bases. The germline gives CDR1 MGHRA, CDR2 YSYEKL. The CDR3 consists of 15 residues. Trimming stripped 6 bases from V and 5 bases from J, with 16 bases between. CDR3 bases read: TGCGCCAGCAGTCTTACAGGGCTACAGAATGAAAAA. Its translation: CASSLTGLQNEK. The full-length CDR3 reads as CASSLTGLQNEKLFF.

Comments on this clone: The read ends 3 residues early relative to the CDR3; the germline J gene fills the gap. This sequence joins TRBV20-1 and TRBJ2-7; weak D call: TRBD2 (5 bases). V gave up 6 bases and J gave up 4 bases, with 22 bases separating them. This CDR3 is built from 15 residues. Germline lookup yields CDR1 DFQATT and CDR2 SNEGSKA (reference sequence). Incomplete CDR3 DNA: TGCAGTGCCCGACCAGCAGGAGCTGAGCGGTACGAG. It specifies CSARPAGAERYE. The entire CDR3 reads CSARPAGAERYEQYF.

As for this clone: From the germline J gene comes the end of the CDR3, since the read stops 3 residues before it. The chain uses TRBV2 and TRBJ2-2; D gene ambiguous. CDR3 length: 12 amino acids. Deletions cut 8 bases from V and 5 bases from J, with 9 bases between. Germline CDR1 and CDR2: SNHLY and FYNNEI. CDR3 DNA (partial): TGTGCCAGCGCCTTCGGTACCGGGGAG. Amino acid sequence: CASAFGTGE. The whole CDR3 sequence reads CASAFGTGELFF.

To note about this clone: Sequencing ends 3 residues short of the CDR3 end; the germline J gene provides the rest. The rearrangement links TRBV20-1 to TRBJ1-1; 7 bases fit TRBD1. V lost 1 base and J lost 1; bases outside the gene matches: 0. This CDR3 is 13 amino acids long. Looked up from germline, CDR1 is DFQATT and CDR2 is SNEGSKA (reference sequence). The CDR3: CSARGTGNTEAFF. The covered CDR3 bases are TGCAGTGCTAGAGGGACAGGGAACACTGAA.

The sequenced part of the CDR3 DNA is TGTGCCAGCAGCCTCATGCGGACTGGTGAG. As protein: CASSLMRTGE. The CDR3, in full, reads CASSLMRTGEQFF. The rearrangement links TRBV11-2 to TRBJ2-1; perhaps TRBD2 as D (5 bases). The read comes to an end 3 residues before the CDR3 does, leaving the germline J gene to fill in the end. Germline CDR1 and CDR2: SGHAT and FQNNGV. The CDR3 loop spans 13 amino acids. V lost 5 bases to trimming and J lost 9 bases, with 14 bases between them.

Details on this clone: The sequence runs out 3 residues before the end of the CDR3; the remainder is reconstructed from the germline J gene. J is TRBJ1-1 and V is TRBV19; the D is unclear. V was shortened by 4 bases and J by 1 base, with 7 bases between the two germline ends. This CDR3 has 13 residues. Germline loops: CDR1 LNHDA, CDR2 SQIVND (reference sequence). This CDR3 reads CASSKGANTEAFF. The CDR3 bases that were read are TGTGCCAGTAGTAAGGGCGCGAACACTGAA. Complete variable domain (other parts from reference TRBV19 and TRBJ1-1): DGGITQSPKYLFRKEGQNVTLSCEQNLNHDAMYWYRQDPGQGLRLIYYSQIVNDFQKGDIAEGYSVSREKKESFPLTVTSAQKNPTAFYLCASSKGANTEAFFGQGTRLTVV.

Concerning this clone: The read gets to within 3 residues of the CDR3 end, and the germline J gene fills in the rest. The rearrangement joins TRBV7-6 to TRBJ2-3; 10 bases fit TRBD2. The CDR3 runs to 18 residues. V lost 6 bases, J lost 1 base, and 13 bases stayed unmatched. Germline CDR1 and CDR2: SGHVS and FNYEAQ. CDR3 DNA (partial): TGTGCCAGCAGTTTAACGGCTTCCGGGACTAGCGGCACAGATACG. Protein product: CASSLTASGTSGTDT. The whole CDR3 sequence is CASSLTASGTSGTDTQYF.

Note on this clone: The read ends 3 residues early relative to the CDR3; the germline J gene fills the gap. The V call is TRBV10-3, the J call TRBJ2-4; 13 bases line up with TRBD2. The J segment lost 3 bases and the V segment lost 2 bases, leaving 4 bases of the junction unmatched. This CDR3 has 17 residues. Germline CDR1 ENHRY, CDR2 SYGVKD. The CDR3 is CAISEGLAGVGKNIQYF. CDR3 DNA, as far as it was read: TGTGCCATCAGTGAGGGACTAGCGGGAGTGGGCAAAAACATT.

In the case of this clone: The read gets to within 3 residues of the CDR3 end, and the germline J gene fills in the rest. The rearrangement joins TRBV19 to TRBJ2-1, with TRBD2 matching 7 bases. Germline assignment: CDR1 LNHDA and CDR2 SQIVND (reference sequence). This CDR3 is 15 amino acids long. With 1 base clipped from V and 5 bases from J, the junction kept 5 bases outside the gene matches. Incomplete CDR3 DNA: TGTGCCAGTAGTATAGGTTCAGCGGGAAACAATGAG. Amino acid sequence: CASSIGSAGNNE. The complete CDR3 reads CASSIGSAGNNEQFF.

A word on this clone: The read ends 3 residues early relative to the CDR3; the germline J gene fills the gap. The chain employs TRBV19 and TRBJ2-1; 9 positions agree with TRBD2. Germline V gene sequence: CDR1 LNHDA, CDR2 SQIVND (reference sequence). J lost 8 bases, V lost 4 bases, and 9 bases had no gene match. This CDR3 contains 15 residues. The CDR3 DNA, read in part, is TGTGCCAGTAGTACAAGTCCGGGACTAGCAGATGAG. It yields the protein CASSTSPGLADE. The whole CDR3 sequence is CASSTSPGLADEQFF.

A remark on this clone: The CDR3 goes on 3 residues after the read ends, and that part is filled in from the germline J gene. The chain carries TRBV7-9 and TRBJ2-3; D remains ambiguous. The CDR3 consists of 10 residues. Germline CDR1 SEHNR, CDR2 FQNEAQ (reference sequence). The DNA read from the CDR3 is TGTGCCAGACTTAAACAGCCG. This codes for CARLKQP. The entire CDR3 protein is CARLKQPQYF. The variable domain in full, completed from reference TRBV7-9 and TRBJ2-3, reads DTGVSQNPRHKITKRGQNVTFRCDPISEHNRLYWYRQTLGQGPEFLTYFQNEAQLEKSRLLSDRFSAERPKGSFSTLEIQRTEQGDSAMYLCARLKQPQYFGPGTRLTVL.

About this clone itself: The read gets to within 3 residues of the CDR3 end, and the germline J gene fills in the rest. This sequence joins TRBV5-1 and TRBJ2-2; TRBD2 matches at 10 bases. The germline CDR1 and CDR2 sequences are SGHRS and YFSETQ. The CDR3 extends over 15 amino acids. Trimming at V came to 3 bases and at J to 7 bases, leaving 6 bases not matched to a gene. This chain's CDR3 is CASSWGLASGGELFF. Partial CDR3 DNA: TGCGCCAGCAGCTGGGGACTAGCGAGTGGCGGGGAG.

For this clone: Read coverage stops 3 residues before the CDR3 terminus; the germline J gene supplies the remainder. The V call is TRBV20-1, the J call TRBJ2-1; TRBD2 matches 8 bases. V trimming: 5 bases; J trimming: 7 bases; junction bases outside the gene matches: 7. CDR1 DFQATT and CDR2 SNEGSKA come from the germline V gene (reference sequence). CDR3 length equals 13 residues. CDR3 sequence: CSAFWAGGNEQFF. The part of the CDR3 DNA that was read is TGCAGTGCTTTTTGGGCGGGGGGAAATGAG.

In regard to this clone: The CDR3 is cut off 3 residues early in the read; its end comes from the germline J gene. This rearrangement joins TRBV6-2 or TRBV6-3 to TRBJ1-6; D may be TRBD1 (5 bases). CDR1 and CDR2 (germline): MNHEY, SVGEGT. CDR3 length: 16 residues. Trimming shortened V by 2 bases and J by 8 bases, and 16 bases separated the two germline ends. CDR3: CASSYARTGFDSPLHF. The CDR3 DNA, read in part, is TGTGCCAGCAGTTACGCTCGCACAGGATTCGATTCACCC.

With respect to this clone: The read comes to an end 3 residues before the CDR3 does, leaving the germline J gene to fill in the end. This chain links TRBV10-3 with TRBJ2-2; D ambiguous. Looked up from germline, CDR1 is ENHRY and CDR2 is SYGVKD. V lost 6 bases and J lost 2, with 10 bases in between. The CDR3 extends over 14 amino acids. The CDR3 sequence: CAISQAENTGELFF. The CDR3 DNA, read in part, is TGTGCCATCAGCCAGGCAGAAAACACCGGGGAG.